Reported below is one T cell receptor beta chain. The source of the sample is a study of cytomegalovirus exposure and HLA in healthy donors. PCR involved 60 Vbeta and 13 Jbeta primers. Repertoires were generated with immunoSEQ multiplex PCR, while TCRdb's copy carries only in-frame clones and drops some. Of 200,000 or so clones listed, roughly nine tenths are singletons. V gave up 6 bases and J gave up 1 base, with 18 bases separating them. The CDR3 is made up of 15 amino acids. Per the germline V gene, CDR1 is SQVTM and CDR2 is ANQGSEA. The chain has TRBV29-1 and TRBJ1-1; D is unclear. This TCR was recovered from a girl in the first two years of life in good health and CMV-seronegative. Input material: PBMCs. CDR3 sequence (DNA): TGCAGCGTCGGCGGGCGGGCGGCAAAGAACACTGAAGCTTTCTTT. Amino acids: CSVGGRAAKNTEAFF. The full variable domain, with the rest looked up from reference TRBV29-1 and TRBJ1-1, is SAVISQKPSRDICQRGTSLTIQCQVDSQVTMMFWYRQQPGQSLTLIATANQGSEATYESGFVIDKFPISRPNLTFSTLTVSNMSPEDSSIYLCSVGGRAAKNTEAFFGQGTRLTVV.